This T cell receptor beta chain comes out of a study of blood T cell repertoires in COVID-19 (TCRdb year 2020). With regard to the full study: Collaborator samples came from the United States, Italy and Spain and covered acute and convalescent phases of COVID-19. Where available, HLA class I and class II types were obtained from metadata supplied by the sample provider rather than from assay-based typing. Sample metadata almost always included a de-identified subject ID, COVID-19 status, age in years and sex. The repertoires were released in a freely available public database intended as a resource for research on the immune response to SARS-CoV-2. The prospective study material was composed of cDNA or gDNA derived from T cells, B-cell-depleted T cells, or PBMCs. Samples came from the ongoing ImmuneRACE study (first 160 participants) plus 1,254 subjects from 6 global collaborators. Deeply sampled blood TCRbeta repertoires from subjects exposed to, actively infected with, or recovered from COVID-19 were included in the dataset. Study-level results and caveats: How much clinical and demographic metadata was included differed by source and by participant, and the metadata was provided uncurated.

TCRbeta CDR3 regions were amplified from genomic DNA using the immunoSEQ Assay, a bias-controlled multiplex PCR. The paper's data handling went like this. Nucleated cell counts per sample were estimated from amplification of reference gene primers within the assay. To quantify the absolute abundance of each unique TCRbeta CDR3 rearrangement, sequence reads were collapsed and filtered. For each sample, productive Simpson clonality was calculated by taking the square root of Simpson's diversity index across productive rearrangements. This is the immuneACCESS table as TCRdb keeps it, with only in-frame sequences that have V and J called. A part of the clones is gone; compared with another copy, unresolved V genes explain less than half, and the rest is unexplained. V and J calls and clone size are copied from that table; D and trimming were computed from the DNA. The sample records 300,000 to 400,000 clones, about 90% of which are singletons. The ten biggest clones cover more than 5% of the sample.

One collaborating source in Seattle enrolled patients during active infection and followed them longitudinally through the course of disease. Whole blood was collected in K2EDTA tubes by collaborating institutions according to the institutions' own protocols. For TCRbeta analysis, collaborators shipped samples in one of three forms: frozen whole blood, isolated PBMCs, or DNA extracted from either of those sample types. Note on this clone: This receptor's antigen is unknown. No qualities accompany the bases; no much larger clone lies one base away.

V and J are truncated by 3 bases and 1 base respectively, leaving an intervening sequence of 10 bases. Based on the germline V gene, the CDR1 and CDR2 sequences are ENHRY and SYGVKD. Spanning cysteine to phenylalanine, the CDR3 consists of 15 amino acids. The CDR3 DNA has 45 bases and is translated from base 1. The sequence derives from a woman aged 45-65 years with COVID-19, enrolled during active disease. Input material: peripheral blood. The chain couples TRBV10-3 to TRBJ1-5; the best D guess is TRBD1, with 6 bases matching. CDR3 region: CAISELGQSNQPQHF. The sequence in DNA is TGTGCCATCAGTGAACTCGGACAGAGCAATCAGCCCCAGCATTTT.